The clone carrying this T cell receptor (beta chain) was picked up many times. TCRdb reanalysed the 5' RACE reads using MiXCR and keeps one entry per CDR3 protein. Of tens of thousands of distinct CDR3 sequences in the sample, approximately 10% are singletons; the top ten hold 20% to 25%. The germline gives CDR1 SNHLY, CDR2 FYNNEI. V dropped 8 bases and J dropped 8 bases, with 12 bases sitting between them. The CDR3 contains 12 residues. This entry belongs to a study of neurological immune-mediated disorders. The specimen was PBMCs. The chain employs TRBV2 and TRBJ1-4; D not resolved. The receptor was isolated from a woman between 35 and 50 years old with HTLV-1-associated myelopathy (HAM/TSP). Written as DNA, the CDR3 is TGTGCCAGCCGGGAGGCAAGGGAAAAACTGTTTTTT. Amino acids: CASREAREKLFF.